One and the same sample provided the 14 T cell receptor beta chains below, sequenced in a study of shared clonotypes between healthy human individuals. Some clones are missing from TCRdb's copy, which holds only in-frame ones; the method was immunoSEQ multiplex PCR. The sample contains 2 million to 2.5 million clones, roughly 90% of which appear only once. Sequencing was done on a sample of naive CD4+ T cells from PBMCs. Sample subset: CD45RA+ positively selected. The receptors come from a young man in good health. Some clones in this sample may be carry-over from other donors' samples.

This clone was detected a few times. The chain couples TRBV2 to TRBJ1-5; D remains unclear. The CDR3 length is 14 residues. Germline CDR1 SNHLY, CDR2 FYNNEI. Trimming removed 3 bases at V and 7 bases at J, with 13 bases between. CDR3 residues: CASSEDALRQPQHF. The CDR3 DNA is TGTGCCAGCAGTGAGGACGCCCTCAGACAGCCCCAGCATTTT.

The sample holds one count of this clone. The chain combines TRBV5-4 with TRBJ1-4; 7 bases line up with TRBD1. CDR3 size: 17 residues. Looked up from germline, CDR1 is SGHNT and CDR2 is YYREEE (reference sequence). J lost 0 bases, V lost 1 base, and 6 bases had no gene match. The CDR3 bases are TGTGCCAGCAGCTTGAAGACAGGGTCCCCAACTAATGAAAAACTGTTTTTT. Its translation is CASSLKTGSPTNEKLFF. The entire variable domain, with the rest obtained from reference TRBV5-4 and TRBJ1-4, is as follows: ETGVTQSPTHLIKTRGQQVTLRCSSQSGHNTVSWYQQALGQGPQFIFQYYREEENGRGNFPPRFSGLQFPNYSSELNVNALELDDSALYLCASSLKTGSPTNEKLFFGSGTQLSVL.

A word on this clone: The same CDR3 arises from other DNA sequences in this sample as well. The gene calls are TRBV15 and TRBJ2-7, with 8 bases aligning to TRBD1. The CDR3 has 14 amino acids. V dropped 0 bases and J dropped 2; count of bases not matched to a gene: 0. CDR1 is LNHNV and CDR2 is YYDKDF in the germline V gene (reference sequence). For the CDR3, the DNA is TGTGCCACCAGCAGAGACAGGGGGCCCTACGAGCAGTACTTC. It codes for CATSRDRGPYEQYF. Supplemented by reference TRBV15 and TRBJ2-7, the full variable domain reads DAMVIQNPRYQVTQFGKPVTLSCSQTLNHNVMYWYQQKSSQAPKLLFHYYDKDFNNEADTPDNFQSRRPNTSFCFLDIRSPGLGDTAMYLCATSRDRGPYEQYFGPGTRLTVT.

The chain combines TRBV7-2 with TRBJ2-1; 8 bases line up with TRBD2. The trim removed 2 bases at V and 7 bases at J, leaving 10 bases unmatched. Germline-derived CDR1 and CDR2 are SGHTA and FQGNSA. CDR3 length: 16 residues. For the CDR3, the DNA is TGTGCCAGCAGCTTACTCGGAGCGGGAGTGGGTAATGAGCAGTTCTTC. It yields the protein CASSLLGAGVGNEQFF.

V is TRBV15 and J is TRBJ2-1; 9 positions agree with TRBD1. The CDR3 length is 13 residues. The germline V gene encodes CDR1 LNHNV and CDR2 YYDKDF (reference sequence). J lost 3 bases, V lost 9 bases, and 3 bases had no gene match. The CDR3 DNA is TGTGCCACGCGGACAGGGGACTACAATGAGCAGTTCTTC. This gives the protein CATRTGDYNEQFF.

The chain employs TRBV9 and TRBJ2-7, with D possibly being TRBD2 (5 bases). V lost 0 bases and J lost 0, with 7 bases in between. Germline assignment: CDR1 SGDLS and CDR2 YYNGEE. CDR3 size: 14 residues. The CDR3 sequence is CASSVGEGSYEQYF. In nucleotides, the CDR3 is TGTGCCAGCAGCGTAGGCGAGGGCTCCTACGAGCAGTACTTC.

The chain couples TRBV7-2 to TRBJ2-1; D may be TRBD2 (7 bases). Germline CDR1 SGHTA, CDR2 FQGNSA. V shed 2 bases and J shed 3 bases, with 11 bases lying between them. The CDR3 runs 15 residues. CDR3 coding DNA: TGTGCCAGCAGCTTAAGGGGGGACTACTACAATGAGCAGTTCTTC. As protein: CASSLRGDYYNEQFF.

The chain recombines TRBV2 with TRBJ1-2, with 9 bases matching TRBD1. Per the germline V gene, CDR1 is SNHLY and CDR2 is FYNNEI. This CDR3 has 14 residues. After removal of 5 bases from V and 4 bases from J, the junction contained 5 bases not matched to a gene. The CDR3 is CASSTKQGAYGYTF. CDR3 in DNA: TGTGCCAGCAGTACTAAACAGGGGGCCTATGGCTACACCTTC.

This chain connects TRBV28 to TRBJ1-5; weak D call: TRBD1 (5 bases). The CDR3 spans 17 residues. Trimming stripped 3 bases from V and 1 base from J, with 16 bases between. Germline CDR1 is MDHEN and CDR2 is SYDVKM. The CDR3 sequence is CASSFPRDGKSNQPQHF. The CDR3 DNA reads as TGTGCCAGCAGTTTTCCCCGGGACGGAAAGAGCAATCAGCCCCAGCATTTT.

The chain links TRBV7-2 to TRBJ2-7; the D gene is possibly TRBD2 (5 bases). The CDR3 is 15 residues long. Germline CDR1 and CDR2: SGHTA and FQGNSA. Between the trimmed V and J ends, which lost 1 base and 0 bases, there was a span of 10 bases. CDR3 in amino acids: CASSLDSASSYEQYF. The CDR3 nucleotides read TGTGCCAGCAGCTTAGATAGCGCAAGCTCCTACGAGCAGTACTTC.

As regards this clone: This CDR3 is also generated by other DNA sequences in the sample. The chain carries TRBV27 and TRBJ1-2; possibly TRBD1 for D (5 bases). The CDR3 sequence is 13 residues long. In germline, CDR1 is MNHEY, CDR2 SMNVEV (reference sequence). With 0 bases removed from V and 5 bases from J, the gap between germline ends came to 7 bases. CDR3 loop: CASSLSGGYGYTF. The CDR3 DNA follows: TGTGCCAGCAGTTTATCGGGGGGATATGGCTACACCTTC.

The V call is TRBV11-2, the J call TRBJ1-2; D ambiguous. This CDR3 contains 11 residues. Germline V CDR1 and CDR2: SGHAT, FQNNGV. Trimming left V 5 bases short and J 7 bases short, with 8 bases between. The CDR3 DNA sequence: TGTGCCAGCAGCCGCACTGCTGGCTACACCTTC. Protein product: CASSRTAGYTF.

The gene calls are TRBV11-2 and TRBJ2-3, with 7 bases aligning to TRBD1. The CDR3 totals 16 residues. V lost 4 bases, J lost 8 bases, and 15 bases stayed unmatched. CDR1 and CDR2 from the germline V gene are SGHAT and FQNNGV. CDR3: CASSSYRDSHLGTQYF. In DNA, the CDR3 is TGTGCCAGCAGCTCGTACCGGGACAGCCACCTCGGTACGCAGTATTTT. Together with reference TRBV11-2 and TRBJ2-3, the CDR3 gives the full variable domain: EAGVAQSPRYKIIEKRQSVAFWCNPISGHATLYWYQQILGQGPKLLIQFQNNGVVDDSQLPKDRFSAERLKGVDSTLKIQPAKLEDSAVYLCASSSYRDSHLGTQYFGPGTRLTVL.

V gene TRBV5-1 combines with J gene TRBJ2-4; possibly TRBD1 or TRBD2 for D (6 bases each). The V end was cut by 4 bases, the J end by 6 bases, with 14 bases between. Germline V CDR1 and CDR2: SGHRS, YFSETQ. The CDR3 contains 14 residues. For the CDR3, the DNA is TGCGCCAGCAGCCCGGGGGACATAGGAAACATTCAGTACTTC. The encoded protein is CASSPGDIGNIQYF. The complete variable domain, with remaining parts taken from reference TRBV5-1 and TRBJ2-4, reads KAGVTQTPRYLIKTRGQQVTLSCSPISGHRSVSWYQQTPGQGLQFLFEYFSETQRNKGNFPGRFSGRQFSNSRSEMNVSTLELGDSALYLCASSPGDIGNIQYFGAGTRLSVL.